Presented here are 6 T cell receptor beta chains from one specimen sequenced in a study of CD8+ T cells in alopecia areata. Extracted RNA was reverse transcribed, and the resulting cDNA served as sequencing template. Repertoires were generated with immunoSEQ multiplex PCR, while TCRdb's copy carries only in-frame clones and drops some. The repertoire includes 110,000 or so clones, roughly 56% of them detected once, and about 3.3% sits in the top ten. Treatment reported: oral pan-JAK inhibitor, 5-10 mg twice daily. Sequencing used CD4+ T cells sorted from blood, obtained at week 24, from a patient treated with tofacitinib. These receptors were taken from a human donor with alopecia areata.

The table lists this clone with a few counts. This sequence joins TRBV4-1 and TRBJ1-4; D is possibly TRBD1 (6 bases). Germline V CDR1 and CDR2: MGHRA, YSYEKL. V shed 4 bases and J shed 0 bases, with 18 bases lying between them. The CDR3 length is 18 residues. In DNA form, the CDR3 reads TGCGCCAGCAGCCGAAGAGGACAGAGACTGGCAACTAATGAAAAACTGTTTTTT. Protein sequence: CASSRRGQRLATNEKLFF.

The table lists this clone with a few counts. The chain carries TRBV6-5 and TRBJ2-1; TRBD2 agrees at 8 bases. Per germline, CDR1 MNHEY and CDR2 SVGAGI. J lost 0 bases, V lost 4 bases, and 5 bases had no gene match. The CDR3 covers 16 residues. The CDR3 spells CASSSRAGGSYNEQFF. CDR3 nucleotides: TGTGCCAGCAGTTCCCGCGCGGGGGGCTCCTACAATGAGCAGTTCTTC.

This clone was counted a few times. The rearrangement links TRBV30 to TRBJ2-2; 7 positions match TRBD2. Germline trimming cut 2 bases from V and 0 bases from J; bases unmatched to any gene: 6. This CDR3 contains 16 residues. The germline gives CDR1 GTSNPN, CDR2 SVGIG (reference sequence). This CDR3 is CAWSWSSGANTGELFF. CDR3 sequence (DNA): TGTGCCTGGAGTTGGTCTAGCGGTGCGAACACCGGGGAGCTGTTTTTT.

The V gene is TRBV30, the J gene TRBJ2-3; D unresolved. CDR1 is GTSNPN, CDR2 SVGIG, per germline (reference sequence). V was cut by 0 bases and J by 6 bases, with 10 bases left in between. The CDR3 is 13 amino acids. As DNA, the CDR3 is TGTGCCTGGAGTGTACCGGGTCTGGATACGCAGTATTTT. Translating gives CAWSVPGLDTQYF.

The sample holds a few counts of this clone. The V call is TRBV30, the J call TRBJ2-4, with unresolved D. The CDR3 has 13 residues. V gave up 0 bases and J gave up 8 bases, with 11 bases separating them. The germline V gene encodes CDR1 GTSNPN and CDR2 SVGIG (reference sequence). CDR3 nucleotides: TGTGCCTGGAGTGTACCCGCGGCGGACATTCAGTACTTC. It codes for CAWSVPAADIQYF.

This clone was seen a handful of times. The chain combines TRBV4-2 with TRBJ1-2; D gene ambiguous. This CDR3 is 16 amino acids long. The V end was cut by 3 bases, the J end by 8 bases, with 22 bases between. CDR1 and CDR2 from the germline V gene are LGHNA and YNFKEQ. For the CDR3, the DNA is TGTGCCAGCAGCCAGACGAACCCGAGTGGCCCCCGGGGCTACACCTTC. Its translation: CASSQTNPSGPRGYTF.